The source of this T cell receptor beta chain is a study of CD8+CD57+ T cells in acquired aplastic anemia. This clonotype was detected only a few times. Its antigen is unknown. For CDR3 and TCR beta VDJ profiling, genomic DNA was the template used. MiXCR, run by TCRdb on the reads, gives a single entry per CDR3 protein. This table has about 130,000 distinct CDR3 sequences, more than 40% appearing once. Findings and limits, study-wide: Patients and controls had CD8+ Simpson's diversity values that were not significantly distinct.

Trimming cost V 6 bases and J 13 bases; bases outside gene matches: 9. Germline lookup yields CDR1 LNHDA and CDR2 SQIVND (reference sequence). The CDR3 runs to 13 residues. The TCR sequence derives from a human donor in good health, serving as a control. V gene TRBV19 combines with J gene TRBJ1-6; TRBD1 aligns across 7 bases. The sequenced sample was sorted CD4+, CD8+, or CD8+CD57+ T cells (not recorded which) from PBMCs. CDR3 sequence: CASRDRTSSPLHF. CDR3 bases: TGTGCCAGTAGGGACAGGACCTCGTCCCCCCTCCACTTT.